This record concerns one T cell receptor beta chain sequence. What it binds is not known. The data are from a study of TIL therapy for anti-PD-1-resistant metastatic lung cancer. This was the immunoSEQ v3 assay. The data were produced by immunoSEQ multiplex PCR, yet TCRdb's version contains in-frame clones alone and is incomplete. The top ten hold roughly 9.7% of the sample, which has some 90,000 clones, 55% to 75% seen once. As to time point: pre-treatment sample, taken before nivolumab and TIL therapy. Most excised metastases sampled were pleural nodules or supraclavicular lymph nodes. Whole-study findings and limits: Many TIL product clones were absent from baseline tumor, suggesting clonal contraction.

The CDR3 spans 13 residues. V shed 4 bases and J shed 1 base, with 8 bases lying between them. Germline V gene sequence: CDR1 SGDLS, CDR2 YYNGEE. The chain joins TRBV9 to TRBJ2-5; D might be TRBD2 (5 bases). This receptor was identified in a person between 25 and 80 years old with non-small cell lung cancer. This specimen consisted of tumor tissue, obtained at baseline. As DNA, the CDR3 is TGTGCCAGCAGCAGAGCGGTCCAAGAGACCCAGTACTTC. It specifies CASSRAVQETQYF.